Listed below are T cell receptor beta chains from one sample, sequenced in a study of T cell responses to AZD1222 COVID-19 vaccine. Sequenced by immunoSEQ multiplex PCR; TCRdb stores in-frame clones only, minus some. The data contain about 110,000 clones, 87% of them singletons. The sample here was peripheral blood, taken on day 0 of AZD1222 vaccination. Receptor source: an adult in good health. CDR3s include the opening cysteine and the closing phenylalanine or tryptophan. The order of the fields is J gene, clone size, V gene, D gene, CDR3 DNA, CDR3 protein. A D gene is named only where the DNA matches it firmly. Size is omitted from some rows. Given values are once, few, many or a class for expanded clones.

j_gene: TRBJ2-7
abundance: .
v_gene: TRBV20-1
d_gene: .
CDR3nt: TGCAGTGCCGAGAGGTACGAGCAGTACTTC
CDR3aa: CSAERYEQYF

j_gene: TRBJ1-6
abundance: .
v_gene: TRBV2
d_gene: .
CDR3nt: TGTGCCAGCAGCCGGGGTCTGGGTTCACCCCTCCACTTT
CDR3aa: CASSRGLGSPLHF

j_gene: TRBJ1-1
abundance: .
v_gene: TRBV6-4
d_gene: TRBD1
CDR3nt: TGTGCCAGCAGGGGGGGGACAGGGTCGAACACTGAAGCTTTCTTT
CDR3aa: CASRGGTGSNTEAFF

j_gene: TRBJ1-2
abundance: once
v_gene: TRBV4-3
d_gene: TRBD1
CDR3nt: TGCGCCAGCAGCCGAAGACAGGGGGGAATTGGCTACACCTTC
CDR3aa: CASSRRQGGIGYTF

j_gene: TRBJ2-1
abundance: .
v_gene: TRBV28
d_gene: TRBD2
CDR3nt: TGTGCCAGCAGCAAGACTAGCGGGAGTTCCTACAATGAGCAGTTCTTC
CDR3aa: CASSKTSGSSYNEQFF

j_gene: TRBJ2-3
abundance: .
v_gene: TRBV28
d_gene: TRBD2
CDR3nt: TGTGCCAGCAGTTTTTTGGCTAGCGGGAGCGCCGGCCGGGGGGGCGATACGCAGTATTTT
CDR3aa: CASSFLASGSAGRGGDTQYF

j_gene: TRBJ2-7
abundance: .
v_gene: TRBV7-8
d_gene: .
CDR3nt: TGTGCCAGCAGCTTAGCCCTAGGGGCCGAGCAGTACTTC
CDR3aa: CASSLALGAEQYF

j_gene: TRBJ2-5
abundance: .
v_gene: TRBV21-1
d_gene: .
CDR3nt: TGTGCCAGCAGCAAAGGATCGGCGGGAGGAATTTCCCAGTACTTC
CDR3aa: CASSKGSAGGISQYF

j_gene: TRBJ2-1
abundance: .
v_gene: TRBV27
d_gene: .
CDR3nt: TGTGCCAGCAGTTTTTCCACGGACCCTTACAATGAGCAGTTCTTC
CDR3aa: CASSFSTDPYNEQFF

j_gene: TRBJ1-1
abundance: .
v_gene: TRBV19
d_gene: .
CDR3nt: TGTGCCAGTAAATCTGGAGTTTATTCCAATGAAGCTTTCTTT
CDR3aa: CASKSGVYSNEAFF

j_gene: TRBJ2-1
abundance: .
v_gene: TRBV28
d_gene: .
CDR3nt: TGTGCCAGCAGCCCCGCGGCGGGGCTCTACAATGAGCAGTTCTTC
CDR3aa: CASSPAAGLYNEQFF

j_gene: TRBJ1-1
abundance: .
v_gene: TRBV7-2
d_gene: TRBD1
CDR3nt: TGTGCCAGCAGCTCTACAGGGGTCCTTATGAACACTGAAGCTTTCTTT
CDR3aa: CASSSTGVLMNTEAFF

j_gene: TRBJ2-3
abundance: .
v_gene: TRBV2
d_gene: .
CDR3nt: TGTGCCAGCAGTGGGGGGGTGACAGCTGAATTT
CDR3aa: CASSGGVTAEF

j_gene: TRBJ1-2
abundance: .
v_gene: TRBV4-3
d_gene: .
CDR3nt: TGCGCCAGCAGCCAAGACGTGGGGAACTATGGCTACACCTTC
CDR3aa: CASSQDVGNYGYTF

j_gene: TRBJ2-3
abundance: .
v_gene: TRBV7-6
d_gene: .
CDR3nt: TGTGCCAGCAGCTTGCAGGTTAGCACAGATACGCAGTATTTT
CDR3aa: CASSLQVSTDTQYF

j_gene: TRBJ2-1
abundance: once
v_gene: TRBV2
d_gene: .
CDR3nt: TGTGCCAGCAGTGAACTCGCCCCCGTCGGACCTGAGCAGTTCTTC
CDR3aa: CASSELAPVGPEQFF

j_gene: TRBJ1-2
abundance: .
v_gene: TRBV3-1/TRBV3-2
d_gene: .
CDR3nt: TGTGCCAGCAGCCAAGACAGGGAGGATGGCTACACCTTC
CDR3aa: CASSQDREDGYTF

j_gene: TRBJ1-3
abundance: once
v_gene: TRBV28
d_gene: .
CDR3nt: TGTGCCAGCAGTCCCTCGTGGGGGGCTGGAAACACCATATATTTT
CDR3aa: CASSPSWGAGNTIYF

j_gene: TRBJ2-1
abundance: .
v_gene: TRBV7-2
d_gene: TRBD2
CDR3nt: TGTGCCAGCGGGAGCTTAGCGGGTACCCAACGGGGTGAGCAGTTCTTC
CDR3aa: CASGSLAGTQRGEQFF

j_gene: TRBJ1-4
abundance: .
v_gene: TRBV19
d_gene: .
CDR3nt: TGTGCCAGTAGTAAACCCCAGAGAAAACTGTTTTTT
CDR3aa: CASSKPQRKLFF

j_gene: TRBJ1-1
abundance: .
v_gene: TRBV20-1
d_gene: TRBD1
CDR3nt: TGCAGTGCTAGTGAGGAGGGAAGGGACAGGTCTGAAGCTTTCTTT
CDR3aa: CSASEEGRDRSEAFF

j_gene: TRBJ2-6
abundance: .
v_gene: TRBV5-6
d_gene: .
CDR3nt: TGTGCCAGCAGCTTACGGGGGTCTGGGGCCAACGTCCTGACTTTC
CDR3aa: CASSLRGSGANVLTF

j_gene: TRBJ2-5
abundance: .
v_gene: TRBV7-9
d_gene: .
CDR3nt: TGTGCCAGCAGCCCCTCAGGAGCGCAGGAGACCCAGTACTTC
CDR3aa: CASSPSGAQETQYF

j_gene: TRBJ2-7
abundance: .
v_gene: TRBV28
d_gene: TRBD1
CDR3nt: TGTGCCAGCAGTTTACAACAGACAGGGGTCTACGAGCAGTACTTC
CDR3aa: CASSLQQTGVYEQYF

j_gene: TRBJ1-6
abundance: once
v_gene: TRBV6-5
d_gene: .
CDR3nt: TGTGCCAGCACTAAAAGAAGGGATTCACCCCTCCACTTT
CDR3aa: CASTKRRDSPLHF

j_gene: TRBJ2-5
abundance: .
v_gene: TRBV5-1
d_gene: .
CDR3nt: TGCGCCAGCAGCTTGCTCGGGGGTCAAGAGACCCAGTACTTC
CDR3aa: CASSLLGGQETQYF

j_gene: TRBJ2-3
abundance: .
v_gene: TRBV4-2
d_gene: TRBD2
CDR3nt: TGTGCCAGCAGCCAAGAACCCAGCGGGGGGGGAGATACGCAGTATTTT
CDR3aa: CASSQEPSGGGDTQYF

j_gene: TRBJ1-1
abundance: .
v_gene: TRBV12-5
d_gene: .
CDR3nt: TGTGCTAGTGGTCAAGGTGCGGCTGAAGCTTTCTTT
CDR3aa: CASGQGAAEAFF

j_gene: TRBJ1-4
abundance: .
v_gene: TRBV19
d_gene: .
CDR3nt: TGTGCCAGTAGAAGGAACAGAAACAATGAAAAACTGTTTTTT
CDR3aa: CASRRNRNNEKLFF

j_gene: TRBJ1-2
abundance: .
v_gene: TRBV12-3/TRBV12-4
d_gene: .
CDR3nt: TGTGCCAGCAGCCTCCGGGGAGGCGGTGGCTACACCTTC
CDR3aa: CASSLRGGGGYTF

j_gene: TRBJ2-1
abundance: .
v_gene: TRBV7-9
d_gene: .
CDR3nt: TGTGCCAGCAGCTTAGAGGGAGGCAAACATGAGCAGTTCTTC
CDR3aa: CASSLEGGKHEQFF

j_gene: TRBJ2-2
abundance: few
v_gene: TRBV19
d_gene: .
CDR3nt: TGTGCCAGTGCTTCCAGGGCGAACACCGGGGAGCTGTTTTTT
CDR3aa: CASASRANTGELFF

j_gene: TRBJ1-5
abundance: .
v_gene: TRBV24-1
d_gene: TRBD1
CDR3nt: TGTGCCACCAGTGACCGTGGGACAGGGGATCAGCCCCAGCATTTT
CDR3aa: CATSDRGTGDQPQHF

j_gene: TRBJ2-7
abundance: .
v_gene: TRBV18
d_gene: TRBD1
CDR3nt: TGTGCCAGCTCACCACCGGGACAGACACCCTACGAGCAGTACTTC
CDR3aa: CASSPPGQTPYEQYF

j_gene: TRBJ1-2
abundance: .
v_gene: TRBV12-3/TRBV12-4
d_gene: .
CDR3nt: TGTGCCAGCAGCCGAGACGGGTTCTATGGCTACACCTTC
CDR3aa: CASSRDGFYGYTF

j_gene: TRBJ1-2
abundance: .
v_gene: TRBV5-4
d_gene: TRBD1
CDR3nt: TGTGCCAGCAGCTTAGACAGGAATGGACAGGGAGTTAACTATGGCTACACCTTC
CDR3aa: CASSLDRNGQGVNYGYTF

j_gene: TRBJ1-2
abundance: .
v_gene: TRBV7-9
d_gene: .
CDR3nt: TGTGCCAGCAGCTTATTCGCGGACGGGGGCTACACCTTC
CDR3aa: CASSLFADGGYTF

j_gene: TRBJ2-3
abundance: .
v_gene: TRBV7-2
d_gene: .
CDR3nt: TGTGCCAGCACCCAGGGCCGGGATACGCAGTATTTT
CDR3aa: CASTQGRDTQYF

j_gene: TRBJ1-4
abundance: .
v_gene: TRBV13
d_gene: TRBD1
CDR3nt: TGTGCCAGCAGCCTCGGGACAGCTGTGAATGAAAAACTGTTTTTT
CDR3aa: CASSLGTAVNEKLFF

j_gene: TRBJ1-3
abundance: few
v_gene: TRBV10-3
d_gene: .
CDR3nt: TGTGCCATCAGAAACGGTACTCTGGGAAACACCATATATTTT
CDR3aa: CAIRNGTLGNTIYF

j_gene: TRBJ2-7
abundance: .
v_gene: TRBV10-3
d_gene: .
CDR3nt: TGTGCCATCAGTGAGTCGAACGCCTACGAGCAGTACTTC
CDR3aa: CAISESNAYEQYF

j_gene: TRBJ1-1
abundance: once
v_gene: TRBV11-3
d_gene: .
CDR3nt: TGTGCCAGCAGCTTGAATGCAGGGAACACTGAAGCTTTCTTT
CDR3aa: CASSLNAGNTEAFF

j_gene: TRBJ2-5
abundance: .
v_gene: TRBV4-1
d_gene: TRBD1
CDR3nt: TGCGCCAGCAGCCAAGAGGGACAGGCAAAAGAGACCCAGTACTTC
CDR3aa: CASSQEGQAKETQYF

j_gene: TRBJ2-3
abundance: .
v_gene: TRBV30
d_gene: .
CDR3nt: TGTGCCTGGGGGCAAGGGGGGACTAGCACAGATACGCAGTATTTT
CDR3aa: CAWGQGGTSTDTQYF

j_gene: TRBJ2-5
abundance: .
v_gene: TRBV2
d_gene: TRBD2
CDR3nt: TGTGCCAGCAGTGGACTAGCGGGGACAAAATACCAAGAGACCCAGTACTTC
CDR3aa: CASSGLAGTKYQETQYF

j_gene: TRBJ1-1
abundance: once
v_gene: TRBV28
d_gene: .
CDR3nt: TGTGCCAGCAGTTTACTCAACACTGAAGCTTTCTTT
CDR3aa: CASSLLNTEAFF

j_gene: TRBJ1-1
abundance: .
v_gene: TRBV27
d_gene: .
CDR3nt: TGTGCCAGCAGTAATCCCAACGCTGAAGCTTTCTTT
CDR3aa: CASSNPNAEAFF

j_gene: TRBJ2-7
abundance: .
v_gene: TRBV18
d_gene: TRBD2
CDR3nt: TGTGCCAGTACTAGCGGGATAACCTACGAGCAGTACTTC
CDR3aa: CASTSGITYEQYF

j_gene: TRBJ1-1
abundance: few
v_gene: TRBV5-1
d_gene: .
CDR3nt: TGCGCCAGCAGCTTGGACTGGAGGGTGCAGGCTTTCTTT
CDR3aa: CASSLDWRVQAFF

j_gene: TRBJ2-3
abundance: .
v_gene: TRBV28
d_gene: TRBD2
CDR3nt: TGTGCCAGCAGTAGCGGAGGACTAGCGGAGAGCACAGATACGCAGTATTTT
CDR3aa: CASSSGGLAESTDTQYF